The following is a T cell receptor beta chain sequence with its context. The antigen remains undetermined. The TCR library protocol attached unique molecular identifiers to the individual cDNA molecules. Each CDR3 protein gets one entry after TCRdb re-called the 5' RACE reads with MiXCR. The data contain approximately 80,000 distinct CDR3 sequences, around 12% of them singletons. The data stem from a study of early T cells in non-severe SARS-CoV-2 infection. In the study overall: It was bulk RNA from unsorted whole blood that was sequenced, and the chains were unpaired. Study-wide findings and caveats: Using VDJdb, the matching emphasized anti-spike CD8 responses while missing private and CD4 specificities.

V lost 8 bases and J 5 bases, leaving 16 bases between the germline ends. Germline V CDR1 and CDR2: SNHLY, FYNNEI. The CDR3 length is 13 residues. The TCR originated in an adult who was a healthcare worker with PCR-confirmed SARS-CoV-2 infection or an uninfected control (not recorded which). The sample consisted of whole blood. The J gene is TRBJ2-7, the V gene TRBV2; D is unclear. The CDR3 protein is CASSRLGEDEQYF. The CDR3 DNA sequence: TGTGCCAGCTCCAGATTGGGTGAGGACGAGCAGTACTTC.